The sequence of this T cell receptor beta chain was determined in a study of shared clonotypes between healthy human individuals. The overall study: Those who served as donors were two women and a few men between the ages of 18 and 49. The study used three CD4 naive, three CD4 memory, two CD8 naive and one CD8 memory plate per donor. Broader study findings: Across a few donors, naive CD4 shared roughly 5%, naive CD8 under 4%, memory CD4 2% to 2.5%, memory CD8 roughly 0.37%.

Germline CDR1 reads SGDLS; CDR2 reads YYNGEE. Trimming took 4 bases from V and 7 from J; bases not matched to a gene: 10. The CDR3 has 16 residues. Concerning this clone: Its matching antigen is unknown.

Genomic DNA of each subset was evenly split across several immunoSEQ plates. Produced via immunoSEQ multiplex PCR; TCRdb's table is partial and in-frame only. The sample consists of some 2.4 million clones, under 95% of them appearing once. This receptor was identified in a man aged 18 to 29 in good health. Some clones in this sample may be carry-over from other donors' samples. The V and J genes are TRBV9 and TRBJ2-1; 11 positions agree with TRBD2. Sequenced material: naive CD4+ T cells from PBMCs. The subset: CD45RA+ positively selected. The CDR3 coding sequence is TGTGCCAGCAGCCTCCGAGGGACTAGCGGAGGGAATGAGCAGTTCTTC. This translates into CASSLRGTSGGNEQFF. Full variable domain (remainder filled in from reference TRBV9 and TRBJ2-1): DSGVTQTPKHLITATGQRVTLRCSPRSGDLSVYWYQQSLDQGLQFLIQYYNGEERAKGNILERFSAQQFPDLHSELNLSSLELGDSALYFCASSLRGTSGGNEQFFGPGTRLTVL.